This entry lists 17 T cell receptor beta chains sequenced from one sample in a study of blood T cells in healthy people across ages (dated by TCRdb to the mid-2010s). The library relied on 5' RACE. Sequencer: Illumina HiSeq 2500. A second PCR of roughly 6 to 11 cycles was run with a J-beta primer mix and a sample-barcoded 5' primer. Starting from the raw public reads, TCRdb applied fastp trimming at Q25, assembled clones with MiXCR and retained in-frame beta chains. A single entry per CDR3 protein holds the most common genes and DNA from its merged rows. Here the sample has hundreds of thousands of distinct CDR3 sequences; about 44% occur a single time. Clones ranked in the top ten supply roughly an eighth of the sample. Sample: blood. Receptors originate from a man younger than 40 in good health.

The chain couples TRBV14 to TRBJ2-6, with D uncertain. With 2 bases removed from V and 0 bases from J, the gap between germline ends came to 11 bases. Germline lookup yields CDR1 SGHDN and CDR2 FVKESK. The CDR3 runs 17 residues. CDR3 nucleotides: TGTGCCAGCAGCCAAAGGCAGGCTAGCTCTGGGGCCAACGTCCTGACTTTC. Amino acid sequence: CASSQRQASSGANVLTF.

The chain carries TRBV4-1 and TRBJ2-1, with 11 bases identical to TRBD2. In germline, CDR1 is MGHRA, CDR2 YSYEKL. The CDR3 loop spans 16 amino acids. After removal of 2 bases from V and 7 bases from J, the junction contained 7 bases not matched to a gene. The CDR3 sequence is CASSQNPSGGPNEQFF. The CDR3 DNA follows: TGCGCCAGCAGCCAAAATCCTAGCGGGGGGCCGAATGAGCAGTTCTTC.

This clonotype occurred once. This clone may be a read error of a much larger clone one base away. The CDR3 DNA reads TGTGCCAGCGAAAGGGGACGGAGCTCCTACGAGCAGTACTTC. This sequence encodes CASERGRSSYEQYF. The chain combines TRBV6-2 or TRBV6-3 with TRBJ2-7; D may be TRBD1 or TRBD2 (5 bases each). Germline V gene data show CDR1 as MNHEY and CDR2 as SVGEGT. V gave up 8 bases and J gave up 0 bases, with 14 bases separating them. The length of the CDR3 is 14 residues.

This clonotype was seen a few times. The CDR3 DNA sequence: TGCAGTAGGGACACCTTGAACTATGGCTACACCTTC. Protein sequence: CSRDTLNYGYTF. The genes are TRBV20-1 and TRBJ1-2; possibly TRBD1 for D (6 bases). Germline lookup yields CDR1 DFQATT and CDR2 SNEGSKA (reference sequence). The CDR3 covers 12 residues. V was shortened by 8 bases and J by 2 bases, with 12 bases between the two germline ends.

This clonotype was recorded at least ten times. CDR3: CASSLDGQGFSSTDTQYF. In nucleotides, the CDR3 is TGCGCCAGCAGCTTGGATGGACAGGGCTTCTCTAGCACAGATACGCAGTATTTT. The chain is built from TRBV5-1 and TRBJ2-3; 8 bases map to TRBD1. This CDR3 spans 18 amino acids. Germline assignment: CDR1 SGHRS and CDR2 YFSETQ. V lost 0 bases and J lost 0; bases outside the gene matches: 9.

The chain has TRBV6-5 and TRBJ1-1; tentative D call: TRBD1 (5 bases). The CDR3 length is 15 residues. CDR1 and CDR2 from the germline V gene are MNHEY and SVGAGI. V was shortened by 6 bases and J by 1 base, with 15 bases between the two germline ends. The CDR3 nucleotides read TGTGCCAGCAGAGGGGTCGGCGGGAGGAACACTGAAGCTTTCTTT. Translating gives CASRGVGGRNTEAFF.

This clonotype was counted many times. The chain has TRBV20-1 and TRBJ1-2; D unclear. V was cut by 4 bases and J by 9 bases, with 12 bases left in between. This CDR3 region has 11 residues. From germline, CDR1 is DFQATT and CDR2 SNEGSKA (reference sequence). CDR3 sequence reads: CSAKAGFRYTF. CDR3 DNA sequence: TGCAGTGCTAAGGCCGGGTTCCGCTACACCTTC.

In this sample, this clonotype turned up a few times. The V call is TRBV12-3 or TRBV12-4, the J call TRBJ2-7; possible D gene TRBD2, 6 bases. The V end lost 3 bases, the J end lost 0 bases, and 12 bases lay between the germline ends. There are 15 residues in the CDR3. As DNA, the CDR3 is TGTGCCAGCAGTTTCAGGGACTCCGTCTCCTACGAGCAGTACTTC. This gives the protein CASSFRDSVSYEQYF.

This clonotype has more than one count but fewer than ten. The CDR3 DNA is TGCAGTGTTCAAAGCCAGACAGGGTCCCACGAGCAGTACTTC. This translates into CSVQSQTGSHEQYF. V usage is TRBV20-1 and J usage is TRBJ2-5, with 7 nucleotides matching TRBD1. The DNA end is a closer match to TRBJ2-7, so the J assignment may be wrong. The CDR3 is made up of 14 amino acids. Looked up from germline, CDR1 is DFQATT and CDR2 is SNEGSKA (reference sequence).

CDR3 region: CASSLAPAGGTDTQYF. CDR3 coding DNA: TGTGCCAGCAGCTTAGCCCCAGCGGGGGGCACAGATACGCAGTATTTT. The gene calls are TRBV7-2 and TRBJ2-3; 8 positions agree with TRBD2. There are 16 residues in the CDR3. Trimming at V came to 0 bases and at J to 1 base, leaving 3 bases not matched to a gene. Germline V gene sequence: CDR1 SGHTA, CDR2 FQGNSA. Full variable domain (outside the CDR3, taken from reference TRBV7-2 and TRBJ2-3): GAGVSQSPSNKVTEKGKDVELRCDPISGHTALYWYRQSLGQGLEFLIYFQGNSAPDKSGLPSDRFSAERTGGSVSTLTIQRTQQEDSAVYLCASSLAPAGGTDTQYFGPGTRLTVL.

This clonotype was seen once. Given a much more abundant clone one base away, this may be a read error. The chain employs TRBV6-2 or TRBV6-3 and TRBJ2-5, with TRBD1 identical over 8 bases. The J call may be incorrect, as the DNA end agrees better with TRBJ2-7. Germline V gives CDR1 MNHEY, CDR2 SVGEGT. The CDR3 is made up of 15 amino acids. The chain's CDR3 is CASSRDRGDTNEQYF. The CDR3 nucleotides are TGTGCCAGCAGTCGCGACAGGGGCGACACTAACGAGCAGTACTTC.

The rearrangement links TRBV5-1 to TRBJ1-2; no clear D. This CDR3 comprises 15 residues. Germline CDR1 and CDR2: SGHRS and YFSETQ. Trimming stripped 0 bases from V and 1 base from J, with 10 bases between. CDR3 sequence reads: CASSLEGSYNYGYTF. The CDR3 nucleotides are TGCGCCAGCAGCTTGGAGGGCAGTTATAACTATGGCTACACCTTC.

This chain uses TRBV7-3 with TRBJ1-2; D is undetermined. The germline gives CDR1 SGHTA, CDR2 FQGTGA. This CDR3 contains 14 residues. Trimming stripped 1 base from V and 8 bases from J, with 14 bases between. The CDR3 spells CASSLKAEGTGYTF. In nucleotides, the CDR3 is TGTGCCAGCAGCTTAAAGGCGGAGGGAACGGGCTACACCTTC. Full variable domain (outside the CDR3, taken from reference TRBV7-3 and TRBJ1-2): GAGVSQTPSNKVTEKGKYVELRCDPISGHTALYWYRQSLGQGPEFLIYFQGTGAADDSGLPNDRFFAVRPEGSVSTLKIQRTERGDSAVYLCASSLKAEGTGYTFGSGTRLTVV.

The chain combines TRBV4-2 with TRBJ2-4; D possibly matches TRBD1 or TRBD2 (5 bases each). Trimming pared 0 bases from V and 5 bases from J, leaving 26 bases between. This CDR3 comprises 20 residues. The germline V gene has CDR1 LGHNA and CDR2 YNFKEQ. Written as DNA, the CDR3 is TGTGCCAGCAGCCAAGAAGACCCGGGGCTGGACGACGCCGCAGAAAACATTCAGTACTTC. Its translation is CASSQEDPGLDDAAENIQYF.

This clonotype was seen a few times. The V gene is TRBV15, the J gene TRBJ1-2, with no clear D. Germline assignment: CDR1 LNHNV and CDR2 YYDKDF (reference sequence). V dropped 5 bases and J dropped 4 bases, with 14 bases sitting between them. The CDR3 is 14 amino acids. The CDR3 loop is CATSGRVTGYGYTF. The CDR3 DNA reads TGTGCCACCAGCGGAAGAGTTACTGGCTATGGCTACACCTTC.

This clonotype was seen more than once but under ten times. The V and J genes are TRBV4-2 and TRBJ2-4; no reliable D call. Germline-derived CDR1 and CDR2 are LGHNA and YNFKEQ. The germline V and J ends were trimmed by 1 base and 6 bases, with 10 bases remaining between them. This CDR3 region has 14 residues. CDR3 sequence (DNA): TGTGCCAGCAGCCAAGGGGAAAAGGGAAACATTCAGTACTTC. It yields the protein CASSQGEKGNIQYF.

The table lists this clonotype with a few counts. The genes are TRBV6-5 and TRBJ2-5; maybe TRBD2 (5 bases). Germline CDR1 is MNHEY and CDR2 is SVGAGI. V was clipped by 2 bases and J by 2 bases, with 9 bases between them. The CDR3 sequence is 14 residues long. The CDR3 region is CASSYDGVQETQYF. CDR3 coding DNA: TGTGCCAGCAGTTACGACGGGGTACAAGAGACCCAGTACTTC.